Listed below are T cell receptor beta chains from one sample, sequenced in a study of shared clonotypes between healthy human individuals. Only in-frame clones appear in the TCRdb table, and some are missing; sequencing was by immunoSEQ multiplex PCR. The sample has about 1,900,000 clones, approximately 94% seen once. Source material: naive CD8+ T cells sorted from blood. The receptors shown here come from a man younger than 35 in good health. CDR3s include the opening cysteine and the closing phenylalanine or tryptophan.

>TRBJ2-2|TRBV11-3
CASSPSGTGYSGELFF
>TRBJ2-5|TRBV5-6
CASSLVRQGGETQYF
>TRBJ1-1|TRBV28
CASSFGYAEAFF
>TRBJ1-2|TRBV6-1
CASSVAARGTYGYTF
>TRBJ1-5|TRBV28
CASSRNTEGEQPQHF
>TRBJ2-7|TRBV27
CASSLYKGGEQYF
>TRBJ1-1|TRBV2
CASSEGQGEMVMNTEAFF
>TRBJ2-7|TRBV15
CATSRIQGHEQYF
>TRBJ2-1|TRBV4-1
CASSQVAGYNEQFF
>TRBJ2-5|TRBV7-7
CASSLHPELGETQYF
>TRBJ2-5|TRBV7-7
CASSVRLVPQETQYF
>TRBJ2-7|TRBV27
CASSLSITGSAYEQYF
>TRBJ1-2|TRBV28
CASSSYRGSGYTF
>TRBJ2-5|TRBV9
CASSVGETQETQYF
>TRBJ1-2|TRBV6-5
CASNWNEGLNDGYTF
>TRBJ2-7|TRBV5-5
CASSDPGISYEQYF
>TRBJ1-5|TRBV9
CASTYPGSREGNQPQHF
>TRBJ2-1|TRBV4-3
CASSQGVGQDYNEQFF
>TRBJ2-1|TRBV11-3
CASSPKVSGDNEQFF
>TRBJ2-7|TRBV6-5
CASSELGGLAGEQYF
>TRBJ1-2|TRBV28
CASIPGGGDYGYTF
>TRBJ2-1|TRBV6-1
CASSEIRDNEQFF
>TRBJ1-2|TRBV5-4
CASSLQGDYGYTF
>TRBJ2-1|TRBV2
CASSEVYWREGRINEQFF
>TRBJ2-1|TRBV27
CASVGGTYNEQFF
>TRBJ1-1|TRBV5-8
CASSLGPPSGTEAFF
>TRBJ2-1|TRBV6-5
CASSPLGNEQFF
>TRBJ2-7|TRBV6-6
CASSPDRGPYEQYF
>TRBJ2-7|TRBV6-5
CASSYSEGAGEQYF
>TRBJ1-1|TRBV30
CAWSPREGSTEAFF
>TRBJ2-7|TRBV5-1
CASRATSGYEQYF
>TRBJ2-7|TRBV7-9
CASSLVGGDYEQYF
>TRBJ2-7|TRBV6-4
CASSDSDGAQYF
>TRBJ2-1|TRBV6-5
CASRPGQGFNEQFF
>TRBJ2-1|TRBV7-2
CASSRASGLSSYNEQFF
>TRBJ2-1|TRBV2
CASSELAVHNEQFF
>TRBJ1-1|TRBV5-1
CASSLRTGGREAFF
>TRBJ2-7|TRBV12-5
CASGLVAGGYEQYF
>TRBJ1-1|TRBV28
CASTHQGSTEAFF
>TRBJ1-5|TRBV5-1
CASSLHPRAGAHQPQHF
>TRBJ1-5|TRBV12-5
CASGLVRESAYSNQPQHF
>TRBJ1-6|TRBV5-1
CASSLASTENNSPLHF
>TRBJ1-6|TRBV7-5
CARRKTGRSYNSPLHF
>TRBJ2-3|TRBV6-5
CASPSCACDTQYF
>TRBJ2-1|TRBV5-4
CASSLTTSNDEQFF